This TCR beta chain was documented in a study of shared clonotypes between healthy human individuals (dated by TCRdb to between 2020 and 2021). Background for the entire study: A couple of women and three men aged 18 to 49 years were included in the cohort. For each donor, CD4 naive and CD4 memory were each given three plates, CD8 naive was given two plates, and CD8 memory was given one plate. To estimate repertoire size and how much clonotypes are shared between individuals, the study performed deep sequencing of blood TCR repertoires from five healthy adults. To increase sequencing depth and limit assay-specific biases, different laboratories used diverse techniques to prepare libraries and sequence TCR repertoires. Per donor, leukapheresis produced somewhere between about 0.94 and 9.5 billion PBMCs. What the work shows at the level of the full study, not this receptor alone: Sampling was limited to blood, and TCR repertoires in tissue likely differ from TCR repertoires in blood. The genetic and exposure-history diversity represented was limited by the small number of donors. Incomplete sequencing was indicated by rarefaction of sorted-subset datasets, despite the large sequencing depth. Sharing across four donors was observed for about 4.8% of naive CD4, less than 4% of naive CD8, 2% to 2.5% of memory CD4, and around 0.4% of memory CD8 clonotypes. Pairwise subsampling led to the expectation that sequencing depth would affect the degree of clonotype sharing among donors. Larger estimated clonotype richness was generally found for naive subsets than for memory subsets. Compared with non-shared clonotypes, the clonotypes found in all four sorted-subset donors had higher generation probabilities.

Using the deep immunoSEQ assay, TCR CDR3 regions were amplified from genomic DNA by multiplex PCR. Extracted genomic DNA from each cell subset was distributed evenly across all wells of several immunoSEQ 96-well plates, and each plate was treated as a replicate. For sorted subsets, about 200 ng genomic DNA, equal to 30,000 to 35,000 T cell genomes, was loaded into each replicate PCR. Purified libraries were measured with a Qubit 3.0 fluorometer, size-checked on a Bioanalyzer 2100, and measured again with the KAPA Library Quantification kit. Every immunoSEQ 96-well plate was sequenced on a separate single-read 150-cycle Illumina NextSeq 550 flow cell. In the paper's pipeline: The immunoSEQ output contained only junctional sequences without quality scores, so filtering could not match that applied to full-length reads. To assign V/J genes and CDR3, sequences were annotated against IMGT germline references using PyIR, a Python wrapper for IgBLAST v1.9. Reads were removed for weak V/J assignments (E-value above 1e-6), missing CDR3, stop codons, out-of-frame junctions, or ambiguous translated residues. V3J clonotypes were defined as sequences sharing an identical inferred V gene, J gene, and CDR3 amino acid sequence. The percentage overlap between two repertoires was calculated by dividing the number of shared unique clonotypes by the size of the smaller repertoire. Repertoire richness was assessed with RTK rarefaction, the Chao1 estimator, and Recon v2.1 estimates of unobserved clonotypes. OLGA was used to compute generation probabilities for all TCRbeta clonotypes that the gDNA method yielded from a few donors. TCRdb stores this immuneACCESS table with in-frame sequences only. Part of the clones is absent; in the studies checked, under half of the shortfall reflects unresolved V genes, and no reason is known for the rest. V and J calls and clone size are as listed in that table; D and trimming were resolved from the DNA. The sample table lists around 980,000 clones, 78% of them with a count of one. In total, the top ten clones hold roughly 0.65% of the sample.

The donors were healthy, HIV-negative adults with no recently reported acute infections or vaccinations. Every donor was a Caucasian adult residing in Nashville, Tennessee, USA. Magnetic negative selection was used to enrich CD4+ T cells, after which naive cells were positively selected on CD45RA and the negative fraction became the memory subset. Blood was obtained by leukapheresis, after which PBMCs were separated by Ficoll-Histopaque density gradient centrifugation and cryopreserved in liquid nitrogen vapor phase. Analytical flow cytometry was used to check the purity and quantity of each magnetically sorted T cell population. From each sorted fraction, genomic DNA was isolated and quantified by UV absorbance on a Nanodrop 2000c. Concerning this clone itself: What antigen it recognizes has not been identified. Base-call qualities are not available, and no considerably larger clone is one nucleotide away.

CDR1 is given as SGHRS and CDR2 as YFSETQ, both from the germline V gene. The CDR3 has 17 amino acids, counting the end cysteine and phenylalanine. Only CDR3 DNA remains: 51 bases, in frame from the first base. Ends trimmed: V by 1 base, J by 2 bases; bases unmatched to a gene: 11. The TCR sequence derives from a man between 18 and 35 years old in good health. Some clones in this sample may be carry-over from other donors' samples. This receptor chain uses TRBV5-1 and TRBJ1-2, with TRBD1 matching 7 junction bases. Sequencing used memory CD4+ T cells from PBMCs. The sample's cell subset or site, from its label and the paper: CD45RA-negative fraction. The CDR3 has the sequence CASSLRAHDRANYGYTF. The DNA is TGCGCCAGCAGCTTGAGGGCCCATGACAGGGCCAACTATGGCTACACCTTC.